This paragraph reports one T cell receptor (beta chain). The sample comes from a study of blood T cell repertoires in COVID-19. Study context: The study drew acute and convalescent COVID-19 samples from the United States, Italy and Spain. The analysed material was cDNA or gDNA that came from T cells, B-cell-depleted T cells, or PBMCs.

The CDR3 is 17 amino acids. The germline V gene has CDR1 SGHTA and CDR2 FQGNSA. V was trimmed by 1 base and J by 4 bases, leaving 18 bases between them. Clones were sequenced by immunoSEQ multiplex PCR, and TCRdb holds only the in-frame ones, with some missing. The repertoire holds more than 95,000 clones, with over 75% as singletons. This clonotype was sampled from a man in his sixties with acute or convalescent COVID-19. V and J are TRBV7-2 and TRBJ2-3, with a tentative D call TRBD2 (5 bases). The specimen sequenced was peripheral blood. Here the CDR3 reads CASSLERLSLAPDTQYF. CDR3 DNA sequence: TGTGCCAGCAGCTTAGAAAGGTTGAGCCTAGCTCCAGATACGCAGTATTTT.